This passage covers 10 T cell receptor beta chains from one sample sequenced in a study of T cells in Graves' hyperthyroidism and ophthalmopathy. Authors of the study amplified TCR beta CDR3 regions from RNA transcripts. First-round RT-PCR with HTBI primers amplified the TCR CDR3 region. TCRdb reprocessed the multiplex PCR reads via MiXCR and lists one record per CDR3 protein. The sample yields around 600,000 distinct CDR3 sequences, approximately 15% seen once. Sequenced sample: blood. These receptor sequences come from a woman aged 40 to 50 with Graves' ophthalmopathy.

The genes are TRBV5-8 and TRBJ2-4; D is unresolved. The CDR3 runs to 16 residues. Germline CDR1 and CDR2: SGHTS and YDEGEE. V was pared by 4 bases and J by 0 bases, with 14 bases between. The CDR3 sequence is CASSRAQDGAKNIQYF. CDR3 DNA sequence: TGTGCCAGCAGCCGAGCCCAGGACGGAGCCAAAAACATTCAGTACTTC.

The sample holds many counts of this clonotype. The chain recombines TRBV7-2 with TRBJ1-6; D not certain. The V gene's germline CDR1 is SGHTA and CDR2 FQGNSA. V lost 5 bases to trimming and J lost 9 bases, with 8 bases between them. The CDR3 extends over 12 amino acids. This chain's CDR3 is CASSLSASPLHF. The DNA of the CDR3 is TGTGCCAGCAGCCTGTCGGCTTCACCCCTCCACTTT. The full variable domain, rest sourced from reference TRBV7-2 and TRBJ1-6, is GAGVSQSPSNKVTEKGKDVELRCDPISGHTALYWYRQSLGQGLEFLIYFQGNSAPDKSGLPSDRFSAERTGGSVSTLTIQRTQQEDSAVYLCASSLSASPLHFGNGTRLTVT.

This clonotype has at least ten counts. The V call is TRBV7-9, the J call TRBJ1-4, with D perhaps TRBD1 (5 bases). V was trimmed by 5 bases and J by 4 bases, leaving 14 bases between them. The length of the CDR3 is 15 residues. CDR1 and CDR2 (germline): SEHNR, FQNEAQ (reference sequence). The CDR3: CASSGGTGDNEKLFF. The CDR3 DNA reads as TGTGCCAGCAGCGGAGGGACGGGCGATAATGAAAAACTGTTTTTT.

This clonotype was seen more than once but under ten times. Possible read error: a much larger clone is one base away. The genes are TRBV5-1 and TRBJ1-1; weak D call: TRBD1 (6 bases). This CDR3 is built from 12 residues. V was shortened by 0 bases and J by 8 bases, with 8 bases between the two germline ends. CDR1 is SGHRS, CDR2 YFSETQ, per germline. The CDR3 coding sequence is TGCGCCAGCAGCTTGGGACAGGAAGAAGCTTTCTTT. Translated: CASSLGQEEAFF. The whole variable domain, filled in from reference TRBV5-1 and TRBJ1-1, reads KAGVTQTPRYLIKTRGQQVTLSCSPISGHRSVSWYQQTPGQGLQFLFEYFSETQRNKGNFPGRFSGRQFSNSRSEMNVSTLELGDSALYLCASSLGQEEAFFGQGTRLTVV.

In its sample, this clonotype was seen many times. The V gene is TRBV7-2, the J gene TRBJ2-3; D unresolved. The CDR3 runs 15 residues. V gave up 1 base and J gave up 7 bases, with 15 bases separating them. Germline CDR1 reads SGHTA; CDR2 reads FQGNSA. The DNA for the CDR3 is TGTGCCAGCAGCTTAGTGGTAGTACTGGGGAATACGCAGTATTTT. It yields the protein CASSLVVVLGNTQYF.

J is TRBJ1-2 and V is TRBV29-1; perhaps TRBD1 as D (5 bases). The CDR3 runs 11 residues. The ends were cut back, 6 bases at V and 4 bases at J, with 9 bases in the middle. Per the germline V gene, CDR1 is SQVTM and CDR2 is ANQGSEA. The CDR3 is CSVGDFYGYTF. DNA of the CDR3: TGCAGCGTGGGGGACTTCTATGGCTACACCTTC. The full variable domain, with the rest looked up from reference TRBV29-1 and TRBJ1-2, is SAVISQKPSRDICQRGTSLTIQCQVDSQVTMMFWYRQQPGQSLTLIATANQGSEATYESGFVIDKFPISRPNLTFSTLTVSNMSPEDSSIYLCSVGDFYGYTFGSGTRLTVV.

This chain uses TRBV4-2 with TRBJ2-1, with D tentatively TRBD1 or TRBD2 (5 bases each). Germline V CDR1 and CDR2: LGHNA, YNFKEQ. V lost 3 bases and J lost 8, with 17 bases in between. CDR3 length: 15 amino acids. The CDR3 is CASSHSLGTRDEQFF. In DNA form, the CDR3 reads TGTGCCAGCAGCCACTCTTTAGGGACCCGCGATGAGCAGTTCTTC.

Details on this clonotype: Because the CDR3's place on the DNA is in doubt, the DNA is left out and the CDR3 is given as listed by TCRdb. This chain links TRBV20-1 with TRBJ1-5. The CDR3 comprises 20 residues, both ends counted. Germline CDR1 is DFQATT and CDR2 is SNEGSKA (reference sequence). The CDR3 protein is CSVRGDYEQYFGPGNQPQHF.

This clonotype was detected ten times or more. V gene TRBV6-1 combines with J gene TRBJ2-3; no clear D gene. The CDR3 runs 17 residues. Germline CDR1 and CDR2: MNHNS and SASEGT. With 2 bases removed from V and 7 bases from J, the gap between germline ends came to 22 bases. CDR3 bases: TGTGCCAGCAGTGAATTCCTAGGGTCATCCTTGGGAAATACGCAGTATTTT. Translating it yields CASSEFLGSSLGNTQYF.

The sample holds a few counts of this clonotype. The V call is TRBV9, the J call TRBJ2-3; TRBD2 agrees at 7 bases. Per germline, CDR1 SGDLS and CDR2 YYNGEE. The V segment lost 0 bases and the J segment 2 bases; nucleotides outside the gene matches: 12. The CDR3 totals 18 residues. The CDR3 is CASSVAESSGTTTDTQYF. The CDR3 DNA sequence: TGTGCCAGCAGCGTAGCGGAATCGAGCGGGACTACCACAGATACGCAGTATTTT.